These 28 T cell receptor beta chains were all obtained from the same sample, sequenced in a study of shared clonotypes between healthy human individuals. The repertoire was sequenced with immunoSEQ multiplex PCR; TCRdb's copy has only in-frame clones and lacks some. Among about 490,000 clones listed, about three quarters were seen once. Input material: PBMCs. The receptors here all came from a woman in her thirties or forties in good health. Some clones in this sample may be carry-over from other donors' samples.

As to this clone: One junction end does not reproduce the germline sequence, and a read error may be involved. This rearrangement joins TRBV5-1 to TRBJ1-2, with 10 nucleotides matching TRBD1. The CDR3 is made up of 16 amino acids. Germline V gene sequence: CDR1 SGHRS, CDR2 YFSETQ. DNA of the CDR3: TGCGCCAGCAGTTTGGGACAGGGGTTTTTCTTAAATGGCTACACCTTC. It specifies CASSLGQGFFLNGYTF.

The chain is built from TRBV7-2 and TRBJ2-3; 13 bases fit TRBD2. Germline CDR1 is SGHTA and CDR2 is FQGNSA. The junction had 6 bases not matched to a gene; V was cut back by 6 bases and J by 3 bases. The CDR3 length is 16 residues. For the CDR3, the DNA is TGTGCCAGCAGTCGGACTAGCGGGAGTCCAACAGATACGCAGTATTTT. Its protein is CASSRTSGSPTDTQYF.

The CDR3 loop reads CASSATGTSNQPQHF. The CDR3 nucleotides are TGTGCCAGCAGTGCTACAGGGACTAGCAATCAGCCCCAGCATTTT. The chain has TRBV6-1 and TRBJ1-5, with D perhaps TRBD1 (6 bases). The CDR3 length is 15 residues. Germline lookup yields CDR1 MNHNS and CDR2 SASEGT. V lost 4 bases and J lost 0, with 10 bases in between.

On this clone itself: A read error is the likely source, as a far larger clone sits one nucleotide away. The chain employs TRBV2 and TRBJ2-2; 11 nucleotides agree with TRBD2. CDR3 length equals 15 residues. Looked up from germline, CDR1 is SNHLY and CDR2 is FYNNEI. The CDR3 spells CASSGLAGPTGELLF. The DNA for the CDR3 is TGTGCCAGCAGTGGACTAGCGGGACCCACCGGGGAGCTGTTATTT. The whole variable domain, filled in from reference TRBV2 and TRBJ2-2, reads EPEVTQTPSHQVTQMGQEVILRCVPISNHLYFYWYRQILGQKVEFLVSFYNNEISEKSEIFDDQFSVERPDGSNFTLKIRSTKLEDSAMYFCASSGLAGPTGELLFGEGSRLTVL.

This chain connects TRBV7-9 to TRBJ2-7; no definite D call. The germline V gene has CDR1 SEHNR and CDR2 FQNEAQ (reference sequence). V was cut by 3 bases and J by 2 bases, with 8 bases left in between. The CDR3 spans 13 residues. The CDR3 is CASSFASPYEQYF. The DNA for the CDR3 is TGTGCCAGCAGCTTCGCCTCCCCCTACGAGCAGTACTTC.

V gene TRBV7-9 combines with J gene TRBJ2-3, with D possibly matching TRBD2 (6 bases). Trimming pared 1 base from V and 0 bases from J, leaving 8 bases between. The CDR3 sequence is 15 residues long. Germline CDR1 SEHNR, CDR2 FQNEAQ (reference sequence). CDR3 nucleotides: TGTGCCAGCAGCTTAGAGGAGGGTAGCACAGATACGCAGTATTTT. Translating it yields CASSLEEGSTDTQYF.

The chain joins TRBV19 to TRBJ2-6; tentative D call: TRBD1 (5 bases). Germline CDR1 and CDR2: LNHDA and SQIVND (reference sequence). Trimming removed 0 bases from V and 0 bases from J, with 12 bases in between. There are 18 residues in the CDR3. DNA for the CDR3: TGTGCCAGTAGTATAGATCCCCAAGGGGTCTCTGGGGCCAACGTCCTGACTTTC. As protein: CASSIDPQGVSGANVLTF.

The CDR3 DNA reads as TGTGCCAGCAGCCGGTCGGGGACAGGGGAGGGCGAGCAGTACTTC. Translation: CASSRSGTGEGEQYF. The J gene is TRBJ2-7, the V gene TRBV11-2, with TRBD1 matching over 10 bases. V lost 5 bases and J lost 6; bases outside the gene matches: 10. The CDR3 loop spans 15 amino acids. The germline V gene has CDR1 SGHAT and CDR2 FQNNGV. Filled out from reference TRBV11-2 and TRBJ2-7, the complete variable domain reads EAGVAQSPRYKIIEKRQSVAFWCNPISGHATLYWYQQILGQGPKLLIQFQNNGVVDDSQLPKDRFSAERLKGVDSTLKIQPAKLEDSAVYLCASSRSGTGEGEQYFGPGTRLTVT.

CDR3 protein: CSVEGVAGAFGYEQYF. CDR3 sequence (DNA): TGCAGCGTTGAGGGGGTAGCGGGAGCCTTCGGGTACGAGCAGTACTTC. This sequence joins TRBV29-1 and TRBJ2-5; 9 bases fit TRBD2. Matching the DNA end better, TRBJ2-7 makes the J call doubtful. CDR3 length: 16 amino acids. In germline, CDR1 is SQVTM, CDR2 ANQGSEA.

The chain has TRBV15 and TRBJ1-2; D uncertain. The CDR3 covers 15 residues. Germline lookup yields CDR1 LNHNV and CDR2 YYDKDF (reference sequence). V was clipped by 0 bases and J by 8 bases, with 16 bases between them. The CDR3 sequence: CATSRDIARPRGYTF. DNA for the CDR3: TGTGCCACCAGCAGAGATATTGCGAGACCGCGGGGCTACACCTTC.

The rearrangement uses TRBV11-2 and TRBJ2-1, with 11 bases identical to TRBD2. Germline V lookup: CDR1 SGHAT, CDR2 FQNNGV. V shed 5 bases and J 5 bases; nucleotides not matched to a gene: 2. This CDR3 is 14 amino acids long. The CDR3 region has the DNA TGTGCCAGCAGCACGACTAGCGGGAACAATGAGCAGTTCTTC. Amino acids: CASSTTSGNNEQFF.

This clone was found many times. This chain links TRBV11-2 with TRBJ2-7; D unresolved. Trimming pared 1 base from V and 2 bases from J, leaving 3 bases between. Germline V lookup: CDR1 SGHAT, CDR2 FQNNGV. This CDR3 is 12 amino acids long. For the CDR3, the DNA is TGTGCCAGCAGCTTAGTAACCTACGAGCAGTACTTC. Residues: CASSLVTYEQYF.

The chain couples TRBV30 to TRBJ2-1, with 13 bases fitting TRBD2. The V gene end was trimmed by 5 bases and the J gene end by 6 bases; junction bases not matched to a gene: 1. Germline V lookup: CDR1 GTSNPN, CDR2 SVGIG (reference sequence). The CDR3 consists of 13 residues. In nucleotides, the CDR3 is TGTGCCTGGGGGACTAGCGGGATCAATGAGCAGTTCTTC. Amino acids: CAWGTSGINEQFF.

This clone was counted a single time. J is TRBJ1-4 and V is TRBV6-5; D remains ambiguous. V lost 8 bases and J lost 4, with 14 bases in between. Germline V gene data show CDR1 as MNHEY and CDR2 as SVGAGI. The CDR3 has 14 amino acids. Here the CDR3 reads CASGHQNSNEKLFF. The CDR3 bases are TGTGCCAGCGGGCATCAGAACAGTAATGAAAAACTGTTTTTT.

V is TRBV5-1 and J is TRBJ2-2; 8 bases are a match to TRBD1. Germline CDR1 and CDR2: SGHRS and YFSETQ. V lost 4 bases and J lost 5; bases outside the gene matches: 4. This CDR3 spans 14 amino acids. The CDR3 DNA sequence: TGCGCCAGCAGCCGGGACAGGTTTACCGGGGAGCTGTTTTTT. It is translated as CASSRDRFTGELFF.

This chain links TRBV28 with TRBJ2-7, with D perhaps assigned TRBD1 or TRBD2 (6 bases each). The V gene lost 10 bases and the J gene lost 5 bases, with 18 bases spanning the gap. Germline loops: CDR1 MDHEN, CDR2 SYDVKM. The CDR3 is 13 residues long. The CDR3 sequence is CATLGPGGHEQYF. In nucleotides, the CDR3 is TGTGCCACCCTGGGGCCCGGGGGCCACGAGCAGTACTTC.

CDR3 coding DNA: TGTGCCAGCAGTCTTCAACAGGGAACCCCTTACGAGCAGTACTTC. Protein sequence: CASSLQQGTPYEQYF. This rearrangement joins TRBV27 to TRBJ2-7; possible D gene TRBD1, 6 bases. The CDR3 has 15 amino acids. Trimming cost V 5 bases and J 4 bases, with 18 bases left between them. Germline CDR1 and CDR2: MNHEY and SMNVEV (reference sequence).

The rearrangement links TRBV6-9 to TRBJ2-7; 9 nucleotides match TRBD1. This CDR3 has 11 residues. The trim removed 10 bases at V and 6 bases at J, leaving 4 bases unmatched. Germline lookup yields CDR1 MNHGY and CDR2 SVAAGI. The CDR3 region is CATRTGAEQYF. CDR3 coding DNA: TGTGCCACCAGGACAGGGGCCGAGCAGTACTTC.

V gene TRBV19 combines with J gene TRBJ1-2; D gene uncertain. This CDR3 spans 12 amino acids. Germline V gene lookup returns CDR1 LNHDA and CDR2 SQIVND (reference sequence). The germline V and J ends were trimmed by 4 bases and 8 bases, with 11 bases remaining between them. The CDR3 spells CASSKAAEGYTF. The CDR3 region has the DNA TGTGCCAGTAGTAAGGCTGCTGAAGGCTACACCTTC.

There are many counts of this clone. The identical CDR3 is also encoded by other nucleotide sequences in the sample. The CDR3 DNA sequence: TGTGCCTGGAGTGGGCTCTATGGCTACACCTTC. The encoded protein is CAWSGLYGYTF. The chain links TRBV30 to TRBJ1-2; no reliable D call. CDR3 size: 11 residues. CDR1 and CDR2 from the germline V gene are GTSNPN and SVGIG (reference sequence). V lost 1 base and J lost 4, with 4 bases in between.

Remarks on this clone: At one boundary the junction diverges from the germline segment, which might be a read error. This chain connects TRBV19 to TRBJ2-1; no clear D. Germline CDR1 reads LNHDA; CDR2 reads SQIVND (reference sequence). The CDR3 consists of 14 residues. CDR3 DNA sequence: TGTGCAAGTAGTAAGGTTTGGGGTTACAATGAGCAGTTCTTC. Amino acid sequence: CASSKVWGYNEQFF. Full variable domain (outside the CDR3, taken from reference TRBV19 and TRBJ2-1): DGGITQSPKYLFRKEGQNVTLSCEQNLNHDAMYWYRQDPGQGLRLIYYSQIVNDFQKGDIAEGYSVSREKKESFPLTVTSAQKNPTAFYLCASSKVWGYNEQFFGPGTRLTVL.

This clone was picked up one time. J is TRBJ1-1 and V is TRBV5-6; no firm D call. The CDR3 has 14 residues. Trimming removed 0 bases from V and 3 bases from J, with 9 bases in between. Germline values: CDR1 SGHDT, CDR2 YYEEEE. The CDR3 is CASSLGRSYTEAFF. CDR3 coding DNA: TGTGCCAGCAGCTTGGGACGGAGTTACACTGAAGCTTTCTTT.

V gene TRBV5-1 combines with J gene TRBJ1-2, with D maybe TRBD1 (5 bases). CDR3 length equals 14 residues. The germline V gene has CDR1 SGHRS and CDR2 YFSETQ. V was trimmed by 3 bases and J by 4 bases, leaving 13 bases between them. Here the CDR3 reads CASSSSWGGYGYTF. The CDR3 nucleotides read TGCGCCAGCAGCTCGTCCTGGGGCGGCTATGGCTACACCTTC.

The rearrangement uses TRBV5-1 and TRBJ2-5; 7 positions agree with TRBD2. CDR1 and CDR2 from the germline V gene are SGHRS and YFSETQ. Trimming at V came to 0 bases and at J to 3 bases, leaving 11 bases not matched to a gene. This CDR3 has 17 amino acids. CDR3: CASSLGGSGSGEETQYF. DNA of the CDR3: TGCGCCAGCAGCTTGGGAGGTTCGGGGAGCGGGGAAGAGACCCAGTACTTC. Looking up the rest from reference TRBV5-1 and TRBJ2-5 gives the full variable domain: KAGVTQTPRYLIKTRGQQVTLSCSPISGHRSVSWYQQTPGQGLQFLFEYFSETQRNKGNFPGRFSGRQFSNSRSEMNVSTLELGDSALYLCASSLGGSGSGEETQYFGPGTRLLVL.

The rearrangement uses TRBV27 and TRBJ2-1, with a weak D call TRBD1 (6 bases). Trimming shortened V by 11 bases and J by 10 bases, and 30 bases separated the two germline ends. The CDR3 runs to 16 residues. CDR1 and CDR2 (germline): MNHEY, SMNVEV (reference sequence). The CDR3 loop is CAPGEGTGNFTIEQFF. The CDR3 nucleotides are TGTGCCCCAGGGGAAGGCACCGGGAACTTTACAATCGAGCAGTTCTTC.

The chain recombines TRBV7-2 with TRBJ2-1; TRBD1 matches at 10 bases. The V and J ends lost 3 bases and 4 bases, in that order; junction bases with no gene match: 3. In germline, CDR1 is SGHTA, CDR2 FQGNSA. CDR3 size: 15 residues. The CDR3 bases are TGTGCCAGCAGCTTGTGGACAGGGGGTTACAATGAGCAGTTCTTC. It translates to CASSLWTGGYNEQFF.

V usage is TRBV7-2 and J usage is TRBJ2-7, with unresolved D. Germline lookup yields CDR1 SGHTA and CDR2 FQGNSA. Trimming removed 5 bases from V and 5 bases from J, with 13 bases in between. This CDR3 comprises 13 residues. Written as DNA, the CDR3 is TGTGCCAGCAGCGTAGGGTCCGGCGACGAGCAGTACTTC. Translating gives CASSVGSGDEQYF.

The V and J genes are TRBV7-2 and TRBJ2-1; no definite D call. V lost 1 base and J lost 5, with 6 bases in between. This CDR3 is built from 13 residues. Germline assignment: CDR1 SGHTA and CDR2 FQGNSA. CDR3 in amino acids: CASSLVGHNEQFF. DNA for the CDR3: TGTGCCAGCAGCTTAGTAGGGCACAATGAGCAGTTCTTC. Full variable domain (outside the CDR3, taken from reference TRBV7-2 and TRBJ2-1): GAGVSQSPSNKVTEKGKDVELRCDPISGHTALYWYRQSLGQGLEFLIYFQGNSAPDKSGLPSDRFSAERTGGSVSTLTIQRTQQEDSAVYLCASSLVGHNEQFFGPGTRLTVL.